One and the same sample provided the 13 T cell receptor beta chains below, sequenced in a study of cytomegalovirus exposure and HLA in healthy donors (dated by TCRdb to about 2017). Library generation was performed with the immunoSEQ multiplex PCR assay. For the multiplex PCR, a mixture combining 60 forward primers for TCR Vbeta segments and 13 reverse primers for TCR Jbeta segments was used. In TCRdb, the immuneACCESS table is reduced to in-frame sequences with V and J assigned. These tables do not hold every clone; where another copy was compared, an unresolved V gene accounts for under half, and the others remain unexplained. This sample is represented by 120,000 to 150,000 clones; roughly 72% of them were singletons. 2% to 2.5% of the sample rests with the top ten. The sample taken for sequencing was PBMCs. The receptors were sampled from a man between 40 and 49 years old in good health and CMV-seronegative.

The chain combines TRBV5-4 with TRBJ2-3, with 8 bases lining up with TRBD1. The length of the CDR3 is 15 residues. After removal of 3 bases from V and 4 bases from J, the junction contained 7 bases not matched to a gene. The germline V gene encodes CDR1 SGHNT and CDR2 YYREEE (reference sequence). CDR3 residues: CASSSPKDRADTQYF. Here the CDR3 DNA reads TGTGCCAGCAGCTCTCCGAAGGACAGGGCAGATACGCAGTATTTT.

The chain couples TRBV7-2 to TRBJ2-7; 10 nucleotides match TRBD1. Germline CDR1 reads SGHTA; CDR2 reads FQGNSA. CDR3 size: 14 residues. The J segment lost 4 bases and the V segment lost 5 bases, leaving 5 bases of the junction unmatched. The CDR3 loop is CASSPLGQGYEQYF. In DNA, the CDR3 is TGTGCCAGCAGCCCTTTGGGACAGGGGTACGAGCAGTACTTC. The full variable domain, with the rest looked up from reference TRBV7-2 and TRBJ2-7, is GAGVSQSPSNKVTEKGKDVELRCDPISGHTALYWYRQSLGQGLEFLIYFQGNSAPDKSGLPSDRFSAERTGGSVSTLTIQRTQQEDSAVYLCASSPLGQGYEQYFGPGTRLTVT.

The chain is built from TRBV7-3 and TRBJ2-5; 11 nucleotides line up with TRBD1. This CDR3 is 15 amino acids long. The germline V gene encodes CDR1 SGHTA and CDR2 FQGTGA. J gave up 5 bases and V 3 bases, and 5 bases lay outside the gene matches. CDR3 nucleotides: TGTGCCAGCAGCTTGGGACAGGGGGACGGGGAGACCCAGTACTTC. Translated, it gives CASSLGQGDGETQYF.

This chain connects TRBV7-4 to TRBJ2-7; 15 positions match TRBD2. Trimming cost V 4 bases and J 2 bases; bases outside gene matches: 3. CDR1 SGHVT and CDR2 SQSDAQ come from the germline V gene. This CDR3 comprises 16 residues. As DNA, the CDR3 is TGTGCCAGCAGCTGGGGACTAGCGGGGGGTCCCTACGAGCAGTACTTC. Protein sequence: CASSWGLAGGPYEQYF.

This clone appeared a few times. The rearrangement uses TRBV7-3 and TRBJ2-7, with TRBD2 matching 9 bases. V shed 5 bases and J 4 bases; nucleotides not matched to a gene: 9. This CDR3 contains 15 residues. The germline V gene encodes CDR1 SGHTA and CDR2 FQGTGA. Here the CDR3 DNA reads TGTGCCAGCAGCCCCGGGCTAGCGGGGTTATACGAGCAGTACTTC. Translating gives CASSPGLAGLYEQYF.

This clone appeared a few times. The rearrangement links TRBV2 to TRBJ2-1; D is unclear. Per germline, CDR1 SNHLY and CDR2 FYNNEI. The V and J ends lost 7 bases and 3 bases respectively, with 13 bases between them. The CDR3 extends over 14 amino acids. The CDR3: CASKGGSSYNEQFF. The CDR3 region has the DNA TGTGCCAGCAAAGGCGGAAGTAGCTACAATGAGCAGTTCTTC.

The gene calls are TRBV28 and TRBJ2-3; 7 bases fit TRBD2. CDR3 length equals 15 residues. The V and J ends lost 5 bases and 2 bases, in that order; junction bases with no gene match: 7. Germline V gene data show CDR1 as MDHEN and CDR2 as SYDVKM. CDR3 loop: CASSPASGHTDTQYF. The CDR3 nucleotides are TGTGCCAGCAGTCCTGCTAGCGGCCACACAGATACGCAGTATTTT.

The chain combines TRBV7-9 with TRBJ2-2; TRBD2 matches at 10 bases. This CDR3 spans 19 amino acids. Germline CDR1 is SEHNR and CDR2 is FQNEAQ (reference sequence). Unmatched junction bases numbered 14, after V lost 2 bases and J lost 5 bases. CDR3 in amino acids: CASSLLAGDYLSGTGELFF. In nucleotides, the CDR3 is TGTGCCAGCAGCTTACTAGCGGGGGACTACCTCAGTGGGACCGGGGAGCTGTTTTTT.

The genes are TRBV5-1 and TRBJ1-2; D perhaps matches TRBD1 (5 bases). Germline V gene lookup returns CDR1 SGHRS and CDR2 YFSETQ. The V gene lost 0 bases and the J gene lost 8 bases, with 17 bases spanning the gap. The CDR3 contains 15 residues. The CDR3: CASSLGTRVTSGYTF. In DNA, the CDR3 is TGCGCCAGCAGCTTGGGGACCAGGGTAACTAGCGGCTACACCTTC. Full variable domain (remainder filled in from reference TRBV5-1 and TRBJ1-2): KAGVTQTPRYLIKTRGQQVTLSCSPISGHRSVSWYQQTPGQGLQFLFEYFSETQRNKGNFPGRFSGRQFSNSRSEMNVSTLELGDSALYLCASSLGTRVTSGYTFGSGTRLTVV.

The chain uses TRBV5-4 and TRBJ1-3; the D gene is possibly TRBD1 (6 bases). The CDR3 runs 15 residues. Germline V gives CDR1 SGHNT, CDR2 YYREEE (reference sequence). With 2 bases removed from V and 2 bases from J, the gap between germline ends came to 11 bases. This CDR3 is CASSFGGFPGNTIYF. The DNA of the CDR3 is TGTGCCAGCAGCTTTGGGGGCTTCCCTGGAAACACCATATATTTT.

This clone was seen only a few times. This rearrangement joins TRBV18 to TRBJ2-1, with 11 bases matching TRBD2. Per germline, CDR1 KGHSH and CDR2 LQKENI. The ends lost 0 bases at V and 15 bases at J; junction bases unmatched: 7. CDR3 length equals 14 residues. CDR3 coding DNA: TGTGCCAGCTCACCACCACTAGCGGGGGTCGAGGGGTTCTTC. Translated, it gives CASSPPLAGVEGFF.

This clone was detected only a few times. The chain combines TRBV19 with TRBJ2-2; 14 bases match TRBD2. V lost 5 bases, J lost 4 bases, and 3 bases stayed unmatched. CDR3 length equals 16 residues. From germline, CDR1 is LNHDA and CDR2 SQIVND (reference sequence). CDR3 protein: CASSPTSGRGTGELFF. Written as DNA, the CDR3 is TGTGCCAGTAGTCCGACTAGCGGGAGGGGCACCGGGGAGCTGTTTTTT.

The chain recombines TRBV5-4 with TRBJ2-5; D is perhaps TRBD2 (6 bases). CDR1 is SGHNT and CDR2 is YYREEE in the germline V gene (reference sequence). Trimming took off 3 bases at V and 5 bases at J, with 14 bases between the two ends. This CDR3 region has 14 residues. CDR3 sequence reads: CASSSEGSGETQYF. The CDR3 DNA reads TGTGCCAGCAGCTCGGAGGGATCAGGGGAGACCCAGTACTTC.